This T cell receptor beta chain came from a study of blood T cell repertoires in COVID-19. The wider study: PBMCs, B-cell-depleted T cells, or T cells provided the cDNA or gDNA that made up the material.

Original processing notes: Nucleated cell number was recorded as an estimate derived from reference gene primer amplification. TCRdb keeps only in-frame clones here, not all; method: immunoSEQ multiplex PCR. That table supplies the V and J calls and clone size; D and trimming were determined from the DNA. Altogether some 250,000 clones are present, around 82% being singletons, with the ten largest covering just over 8.5%. The CDR3 is 15 residues long. The ends were cut back, 5 bases at V and 0 bases at J, with 10 bases in the middle. CDR1 is LNHDA, CDR2 SQIVND, per germline (reference sequence). The sequenced material came from peripheral blood. The chain has TRBV19 and TRBJ2-2, with D possibly matching TRBD1 (6 bases). The sequence derives from a middle-aged man with active or convalescent COVID-19. In nucleotides, the CDR3 is TGTGCCAGTAGTTGGGGACAAGCGAACACCGGGGAGCTGTTTTTT. Translating it yields CASSWGQANTGELFF.